A selection of T cell receptor beta chains follows, all from one sample in a study of regulatory T cells in long-lasting Graves disease. One entry per CDR3 protein results from TCRdb running MiXCR on the multiplex PCR reads. Here the sample spans 650,000 to 850,000 distinct CDR3 sequences, around 30% being singletons. The source was peripheral blood mononuclear cells (PBMCs), collected when the disease was refractory, from a patient treated with antithyroid drugs. The receptors were gathered from a female donor with Graves disease. Each CDR3 is given with its conserved first and last residue. A D gene is named only where the DNA matches it firmly. Clone size, where shown, is once, few, many, or a class for clones that have expanded.

V gene	J gene	clone size	D gene	CDR3 protein	CDR3 DNA
TRBV7-9	TRBJ1-2	.	TRBD1	CASSPGTGVRGYTF	TGTGCCAGCAGCCCCGGGACAGGGGTACGAGGCTACACCTTC
TRBV7-3	TRBJ2-3	.	.	CASSHPFPRTDTQYF	TGTGCCAGCAGCCATCCCTTTCCCAGGACAGATACGCAGTATTTT
TRBV7-2	TRBJ1-5	.	.	CASSLVTGQPQHF	TGTGCCAGCAGCTTAGTGACCGGCCAGCCCCAGCATTTT
TRBV20-1	TRBJ2-5	.	TRBD2	CSAGTGTSGRVRETQYF	TGCAGTGCTGGAACCGGGACTAGCGGGAGAGTAAGAGAGACCCAGTACTTC
TRBV6-5	TRBJ1-5	.	TRBD1	CASSYSSVTGGNQPQHF	TGTGCCAGCAGTTACTCGAGTGTGACAGGGGGCAATCAGCCCCAGCATTTT
TRBV12-3/TRBV12-4	TRBJ1-6	.	.	CASSLLGDYNSPLHF	TGTGCCAGCAGTTTATTGGGCGACTATAATTCACCCCTCCACTTT
TRBV6-1	TRBJ2-7	few	.	CASSQWVGVYEQYF	TGTGCCAGCAGCCAGTGGGTCGGCGTTTACGAGCAGTACTTC
TRBV12-3/TRBV12-4	TRBJ2-7	few	TRBD2	CASSFSTVGGWTSYEQYF	TGTGCCAGCAGTTTCTCGACCGTGGGGGGGTGGACCTCCTACGAGCAGTACTTC
TRBV29-1	TRBJ1-2	.	.	CSVAEQGYYGYTF	TGCAGCGTTGCAGAGCAGGGCTACTATGGCTACACCTTC
TRBV5-4	TRBJ2-7	.	.	CASSTKAGDYEQYF	TGTGCCAGCAGCACAAAGGCAGGGGACTACGAGCAGTACTTC
TRBV3-1	TRBJ1-4	.	.	CASSLQGRSEKLFF	TGTGCCAGCAGTCTTCAGGGGAGAAGTGAAAAACTGTTTTTT
TRBV9	TRBJ2-5	many	.	CASSVDRYPPETQYF	TGTGCCAGCAGCGTAGATCGCTACCCACCGGAGACCCAGTACTTC
TRBV20-1	TRBJ1-5	few	.	CSAIPGPQQPQHF	TGCAGTGCGATTCCTGGGCCCCAACAGCCCCAGCATTTT
TRBV5-1	TRBJ1-5	few	TRBD1	CASSWTGGLGQPQHF	TGCGCCAGCAGCTGGACAGGGGGCTTAGGTCAGCCCCAGCATTTT
TRBV12-3/TRBV12-4	TRBJ2-5	.	.	CASKGFQETQYF	TGTGCCAGCAAGGGTTTCCAAGAGACCCAGTACTTC
TRBV10-3	TRBJ1-1	.	.	CAISELAEGTEAFF	TGTGCCATCAGTGAACTGGCAGAGGGCACTGAAGCTTTCTTT
TRBV28	TRBJ1-6	few	.	CASSLSAGLNSPLHF	TGTGCCAGCAGTTTATCGGCAGGATTAAATTCACCCCTCCACTTT
TRBV12-3/TRBV12-4	TRBJ1-1	.	.	CACSPSGGGTEAFF	TGTGCCTGCAGCCCCTCGGGAGGGGGTACTGAAGCTTTCTTT
TRBV11-2	TRBJ2-3	few	TRBD2	CASSSGTSGTDTQYF	TGTGCCAGCAGTTCCGGGACTAGCGGCACAGATACGCAGTATTTT
TRBV9	TRBJ2-7	few	.	CASSVGQGASYEQYF	TGTGCCAGCAGCGTAGGACAAGGAGCCTCCTACGAGCAGTACTTC